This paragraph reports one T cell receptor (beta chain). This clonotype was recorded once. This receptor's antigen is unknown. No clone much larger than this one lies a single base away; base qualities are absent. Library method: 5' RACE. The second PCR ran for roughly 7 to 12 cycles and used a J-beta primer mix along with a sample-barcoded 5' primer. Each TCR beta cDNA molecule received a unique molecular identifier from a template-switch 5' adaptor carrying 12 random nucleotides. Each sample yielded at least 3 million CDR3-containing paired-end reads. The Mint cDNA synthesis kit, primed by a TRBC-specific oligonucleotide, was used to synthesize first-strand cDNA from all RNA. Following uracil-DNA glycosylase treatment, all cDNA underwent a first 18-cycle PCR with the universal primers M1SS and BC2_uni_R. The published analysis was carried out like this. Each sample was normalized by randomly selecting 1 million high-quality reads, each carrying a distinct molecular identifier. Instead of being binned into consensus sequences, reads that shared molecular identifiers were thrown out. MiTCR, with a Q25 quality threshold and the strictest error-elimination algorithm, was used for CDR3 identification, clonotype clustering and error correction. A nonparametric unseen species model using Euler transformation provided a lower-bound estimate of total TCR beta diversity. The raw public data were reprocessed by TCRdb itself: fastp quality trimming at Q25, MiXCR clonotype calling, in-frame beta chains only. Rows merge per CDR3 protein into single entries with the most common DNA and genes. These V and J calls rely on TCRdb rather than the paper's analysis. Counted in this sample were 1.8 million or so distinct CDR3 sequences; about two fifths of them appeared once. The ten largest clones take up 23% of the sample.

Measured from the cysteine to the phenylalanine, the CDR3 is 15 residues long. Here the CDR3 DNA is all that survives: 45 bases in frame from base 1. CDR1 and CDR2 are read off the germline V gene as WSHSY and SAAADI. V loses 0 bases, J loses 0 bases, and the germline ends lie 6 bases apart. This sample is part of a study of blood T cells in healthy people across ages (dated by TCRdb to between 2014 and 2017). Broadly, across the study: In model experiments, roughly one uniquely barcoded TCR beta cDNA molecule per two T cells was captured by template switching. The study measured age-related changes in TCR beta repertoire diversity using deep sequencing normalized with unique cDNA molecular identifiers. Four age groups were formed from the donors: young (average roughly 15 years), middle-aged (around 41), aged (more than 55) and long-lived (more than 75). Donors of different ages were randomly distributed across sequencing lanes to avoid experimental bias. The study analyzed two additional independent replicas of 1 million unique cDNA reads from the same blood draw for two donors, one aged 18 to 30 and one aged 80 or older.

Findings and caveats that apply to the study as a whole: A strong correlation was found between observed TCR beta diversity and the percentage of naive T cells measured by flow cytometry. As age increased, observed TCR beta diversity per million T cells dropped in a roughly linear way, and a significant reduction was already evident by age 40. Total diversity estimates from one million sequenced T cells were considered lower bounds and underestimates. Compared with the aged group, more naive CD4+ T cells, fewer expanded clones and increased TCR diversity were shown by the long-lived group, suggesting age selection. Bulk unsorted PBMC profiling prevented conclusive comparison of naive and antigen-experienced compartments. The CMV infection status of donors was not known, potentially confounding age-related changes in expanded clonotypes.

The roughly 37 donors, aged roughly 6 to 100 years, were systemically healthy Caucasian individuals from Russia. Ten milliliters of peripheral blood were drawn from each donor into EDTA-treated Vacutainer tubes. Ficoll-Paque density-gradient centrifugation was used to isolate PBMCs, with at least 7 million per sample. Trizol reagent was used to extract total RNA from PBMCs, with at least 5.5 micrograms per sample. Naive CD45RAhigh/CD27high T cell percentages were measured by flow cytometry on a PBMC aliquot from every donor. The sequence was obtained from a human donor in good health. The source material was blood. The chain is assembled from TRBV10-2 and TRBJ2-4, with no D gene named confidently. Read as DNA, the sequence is TGCGCCAGCAGTGAGTCGCATTTAGCCAAAAACATTCAGTACTTC. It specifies CASSESHLAKNIQYF.